The 31 T cell receptor beta chains below were found in one sample sequenced in a study of T cell responses to AZD1222 COVID-19 vaccine. Clones were sequenced by immunoSEQ multiplex PCR, and TCRdb holds only the in-frame ones, with some missing. The data show over 150,000 clones, 92% seen once. Source: peripheral blood, taken on day 0 of MenACWY control vaccination. The origin of the receptors is an adult in good health.

This chain joins TRBV3-1 (or the pseudogene TRBV3-2) and TRBJ2-1; D not certain. The CDR3 loop spans 13 amino acids. V was clipped by 7 bases and J by 10 bases, with 17 bases between them. CDR1 and CDR2 (germline): LGHDT, YNNKEL (reference sequence). CDR3 residues: CASTLTGLGEQFF. The CDR3 nucleotides read TGTGCCAGCACCTTGACTGGGCTAGGAGAGCAGTTCTTC.

The V and J genes are TRBV4-1 and TRBJ2-1; D possibly matches TRBD1 or TRBD2 (5 bases each). The CDR3 has 16 amino acids. V lost 5 bases, J lost 5 bases, and 19 bases lay in between. CDR1 is MGHRA, CDR2 YSYEKL, per germline. CDR3 nucleotide sequence: TGCGCCAGCAGCGACTTCTCGGGACGTTGGGACAATGAGCAGTTCTTC. Translating gives CASSDFSGRWDNEQFF.

The chain links TRBV5-4 to TRBJ2-7; D unresolved. With 4 bases removed from V and 1 base from J, the gap between germline ends came to 18 bases. There are 16 residues in the CDR3. Germline V lookup: CDR1 SGHNT, CDR2 YYREEE (reference sequence). The CDR3 region has the DNA TGTGCCAGCAGCACCCTCGCTGGCAGAGGTTCCTACGAGCAGTACTTC. Protein product: CASSTLAGRGSYEQYF.

The chain joins TRBV9 to TRBJ2-7; perhaps TRBD1 as D (6 bases). V lost 1 base, J lost 4 bases, and 15 bases lay in between. The germline V gene has CDR1 SGDLS and CDR2 YYNGEE. The CDR3 extends over 15 amino acids. CDR3 in DNA: TGTGCCAGCAGCGTACGGGCTTATACAGGGTACGAGCAGTACTTC. It specifies CASSVRAYTGYEQYF.

This clone was observed once. The genes are TRBV5-4 and TRBJ2-7; D not resolved. This CDR3 contains 15 residues. V was cut by 3 bases and J by 1 base, with 14 bases left in between. Looked up from germline, CDR1 is SGHNT and CDR2 is YYREEE (reference sequence). CDR3 sequence reads: CASSSLNTGSYEQYF. The CDR3 coding sequence is TGTGCCAGCAGCTCCTTAAATACGGGTTCCTACGAGCAGTACTTC.

V gene TRBV27 combines with J gene TRBJ2-7; 8 nucleotides line up with TRBD1. The CDR3 has 15 residues. With V trimmed by 4 bases and J by 2 bases, 7 bases remained unmatched. The germline CDR1 and CDR2 sequences are MNHEY and SMNVEV (reference sequence). In DNA form, the CDR3 reads TGTGCCAGCAGTTCCGCGACAGGGGCCACCTACGAGCAGTACTTC. It encodes CASSSATGATYEQYF.

This chain connects TRBV10-3 to TRBJ2-5; 9 positions agree with TRBD2. Per the germline V gene, CDR1 is ENHRY and CDR2 is SYGVKD. Trimming cost V 4 bases and J 5 bases; bases outside gene matches: 5. The CDR3 spans 14 residues. CDR3 in DNA: TGTGCCATCAGTGCGGCGGGAGGGAGGGAGACCCAGTACTTC. Amino acid sequence: CAISAAGGRETQYF.

This clone was detected only once. This rearrangement joins TRBV27 to TRBJ1-2, with D perhaps matching TRBD1 (6 bases). This CDR3 contains 12 residues. Trimming removed 6 bases from V and 8 bases from J, with 13 bases in between. CDR1 is MNHEY and CDR2 is SMNVEV in the germline V gene (reference sequence). This CDR3 is CASRNTGYGYTF. The CDR3 DNA follows: TGTGCCAGCAGGAATACAGGGTACGGCTACACCTTC.

The chain links TRBV19 to TRBJ1-5; D not resolved. The CDR3 totals 14 residues. Germline-derived CDR1 and CDR2 are LNHDA and SQIVND (reference sequence). The V and J ends lost 4 bases and 2 bases respectively, with 9 bases between them. CDR3 nucleotide sequence: TGTGCCAGTAGTAGTAGAAGAGGCAATCAGCCCCAGCATTTT. Its translation: CASSSRRGNQPQHF.

The chain couples TRBV7-3 to TRBJ2-2, with TRBD1 identical over 7 bases. The CDR3 is 15 amino acids. The V and J ends lost 1 base and 5 bases, in that order; junction bases with no gene match: 4. The germline gives CDR1 SGHTA, CDR2 FQGTGA. CDR3 loop: CASSLNSRGTGELFF. The CDR3 region has the DNA TGTGCCAGCAGCTTAAATAGCAGGGGGACCGGGGAGCTGTTTTTT.

The rearrangement joins TRBV3-1 (or the pseudogene TRBV3-2) to TRBJ1-1, with 12 bases matching TRBD1. Germline assignment: CDR1 LGHDT and CDR2 YNNKEL (reference sequence). Trimming at V came to 0 bases and at J to 7 bases, leaving 9 bases not matched to a gene. CDR3 length: 17 amino acids. CDR3 bases: TGTGCCAGCAGCCAAGAGCGGGACAGGGGGCGCAGGATTGAAGCTTTCTTT. As protein: CASSQERDRGRRIEAFF.

This chain uses TRBV9 with TRBJ1-2; 7 bases fit TRBD1. Germline V lookup: CDR1 SGDLS, CDR2 YYNGEE. V was clipped by 4 bases and J by 4 bases; unmatched bases: 10. The CDR3 contains 15 residues. CDR3 DNA: TGTGCCAGCAGCCCTGGGACAGCCTCTTTCTATGGCTACACCTTC. It specifies CASSPGTASFYGYTF. The full variable domain, with the rest looked up from reference TRBV9 and TRBJ1-2, is DSGVTQTPKHLITATGQRVTLRCSPRSGDLSVYWYQQSLDQGLQFLIQYYNGEERAKGNILERFSAQQFPDLHSELNLSSLELGDSALYFCASSPGTASFYGYTFGSGTRLTVV.

The V and J genes are TRBV18 and TRBJ2-3; D is unclear. Germline values: CDR1 KGHSH, CDR2 LQKENI. The CDR3 loop spans 13 amino acids. Trimming shortened V by 5 bases and J by 0 bases, and 6 bases separated the two germline ends. The CDR3 is CASSAPSTDTQYF. Written as DNA, the CDR3 is TGTGCCAGCTCAGCCCCTAGCACAGATACGCAGTATTTT.

The gene calls are TRBV6-2 or TRBV6-3 and TRBJ1-1; D is undetermined. Trimming pared 6 bases from V and 5 bases from J, leaving 19 bases between. Germline values: CDR1 MNHEY, CDR2 SVGEGT. This CDR3 is 15 amino acids long. CDR3 sequence reads: CASSPPSFYLTEAFF. The CDR3 nucleotides read TGTGCCAGCAGCCCCCCAAGTTTTTATTTGACTGAAGCTTTCTTT.

The chain carries TRBV7-9 and TRBJ2-5; TRBD1 agrees at 8 bases. This CDR3 region has 14 residues. The germline V gene has CDR1 SEHNR and CDR2 FQNEAQ (reference sequence). V lost 5 bases, J lost 5 bases, and 7 bases stayed unmatched. CDR3 loop: CASSPQGAGETQYF. The CDR3 nucleotides read TGTGCCAGCAGCCCTCAGGGGGCGGGGGAGACCCAGTACTTC.

V and J are TRBV27 and TRBJ1-6; 9 nucleotides match TRBD1. Germline values: CDR1 MNHEY, CDR2 SMNVEV (reference sequence). The CDR3 spans 14 residues. Trimming at V came to 5 bases and at J to 6 bases, leaving 2 bases not matched to a gene. CDR3 DNA sequence: TGTGCCAGCAGTATGGACAGGGGTAATTCACCCCTCCACTTT. This gives the protein CASSMDRGNSPLHF.

V gene TRBV11-3 combines with J gene TRBJ1-6; tentatively, D is TRBD1 (5 bases). The germline V and J ends were trimmed by 3 bases and 6 bases, with 12 bases remaining between them. This CDR3 spans 15 amino acids. Germline V CDR1 and CDR2: SGHNT, YENEEA. CDR3: CASSFRTSLNSPLHF. CDR3 DNA: TGTGCCAGCAGCTTTCGGACAAGCCTTAATTCACCCCTCCACTTT.

The chain combines TRBV7-3 with TRBJ2-1, with TRBD1 identical over 10 bases. The CDR3 covers 14 residues. Trimming took 5 bases from V and 7 from J; bases not matched to a gene: 5. Germline V gives CDR1 SGHTA, CDR2 FQGTGA. In DNA, the CDR3 is TGTGCCAGCAGCGGGGACAGGGGTCGGAATGAGCAGTTCTTC. It codes for CASSGDRGRNEQFF.

The V and J genes are TRBV3-1 (or the pseudogene TRBV3-2) and TRBJ2-7; TRBD2 agrees at 7 bases. V lost 5 bases and J lost 7; bases outside the gene matches: 8. The CDR3 is 13 residues long. Per the germline V gene, CDR1 is LGHDT and CDR2 is YNNKEL (reference sequence). CDR3 coding DNA: TGTGCCAGCAGCTTTGGGACTACGGAAGAGCAGTACTTC. This encodes CASSFGTTEEQYF.

This sequence joins TRBV28 and TRBJ1-2; TRBD1 is a possible D gene (5 bases). The CDR3 spans 13 residues. The germline V and J ends were trimmed by 10 bases and 4 bases, with 16 bases remaining between them. Germline CDR1 is MDHEN and CDR2 is SYDVKM. The CDR3 sequence is CATTQGSGYGYTF. CDR3 sequence (DNA): TGTGCCACCACTCAGGGTAGCGGCTATGGCTACACCTTC.

The CDR3 nucleotides read TGTGCCAGCAGCGCGGGCACTTCTAGCACAGATACGCAGTATTTT. Translated, it gives CASSAGTSSTDTQYF. V and J are TRBV11-2 and TRBJ2-3, with D possibly TRBD2 on 5 matching bases. The CDR3 has 15 amino acids. Trimming stripped 5 bases from V and 0 bases from J, with 12 bases between. Germline CDR1 reads SGHAT; CDR2 reads FQNNGV.

CDR3 sequence (DNA): TGTGCCAGCAGTGAAGCAAACGGGCCCACGGGGCCCCAGCATTTT. Its protein is CASSEANGPTGPQHF. The chain joins TRBV2 to TRBJ1-5; no reliable D call. CDR1 is SNHLY and CDR2 is FYNNEI in the germline V gene. This CDR3 is 15 amino acids long. Trimming shortened V by 0 bases and J by 9 bases, and 15 bases separated the two germline ends.

The V call is TRBV6-2 or TRBV6-3, the J call TRBJ2-3, with 8 bases lining up with TRBD2. Trimming took 3 bases from V and 5 from J; bases not matched to a gene: 10. CDR3 length: 16 amino acids. From germline, CDR1 is MNHEY and CDR2 SVGEGT. The CDR3 coding sequence is TGTGCCAGCAGTTATGCTCCACGGGGGGGTAAAGATACGCAGTATTTT. It is translated as CASSYAPRGGKDTQYF.

This clone was counted only a few times. The chain employs TRBV30 and TRBJ1-2; D is possibly TRBD1 (5 bases). This CDR3 has 14 amino acids. The germline CDR1 and CDR2 sequences are GTSNPN and SVGIG (reference sequence). The V end lost 2 bases, the J end lost 6 bases, and 16 bases lay between the germline ends. The CDR3 DNA follows: TGTGCCTGGAGTCACACGGGACGCCACGATGGCTACACCTTC. Encoded protein: CAWSHTGRHDGYTF. The variable domain in full, with the rest retrieved from reference TRBV30 and TRBJ1-2, is SQTIHQWPATLVQPVGSPLSLECTVEGTSNPNLYWYRQAAGRGLQLLFYSVGIGQISSEVPQNLSASRPQDRQFILSSKKLLLSDSGFYLCAWSHTGRHDGYTFGSGTRLTVV.

The genes are TRBV6-5 and TRBJ1-2, with 7 nucleotides matching TRBD1. V lost 7 bases to trimming and J lost 2 bases; unmatched junction nucleotides: 10. Germline CDR1 MNHEY, CDR2 SVGAGI. CDR3 length: 15 residues. The CDR3 DNA reads TGTGCCAGCAACCCTGTTAAGGGGGCGAACTATGGCTACACCTTC. It translates to CASNPVKGANYGYTF.

The genes are TRBV7-3 and TRBJ2-5, with 8 nucleotides matching TRBD2. In germline, CDR1 is SGHTA, CDR2 FQGTGA. The CDR3 sequence is 14 residues long. Trimming removed 5 bases from V and 4 bases from J; junction bases left unmatched: 6. The CDR3 spells CASSPGLVGETQYF. The CDR3 region has the DNA TGTGCCAGCAGCCCGGGACTAGTGGGAGAGACCCAGTACTTC.

The CDR3 sequence: CASSAGTRRAQYF. CDR3 DNA: TGTGCCAGCAGCGCCGGGACCCGCCGGGCGCAGTACTTC. The chain employs TRBV13 and TRBJ2-7; D may be TRBD1 or TRBD2 (5 bases each). There are 13 residues in the CDR3. Trimming removed 5 bases from V and 9 bases from J, with 17 bases in between. Germline loops: CDR1 PRHDT, CDR2 FYEKMQ (reference sequence).

This chain uses TRBV6-5 with TRBJ2-7; D remains ambiguous. CDR3 length equals 13 residues. CDR1 and CDR2 (germline): MNHEY, SVGAGI. Deletions cut 7 bases from V and 3 bases from J, with 13 bases between. The DNA for the CDR3 is TGTGCCAGCACCCGCTCCCCAGGCTACGAGCAGTACTTC. Translation: CASTRSPGYEQYF.

The chain uses TRBV19 and TRBJ2-5; D ambiguous. With 2 bases removed from V and 1 base from J, the gap between germline ends came to 5 bases. The germline CDR1 and CDR2 sequences are LNHDA and SQIVND (reference sequence). CDR3 size: 13 residues. This chain's CDR3 is CASSIMPQETQYF. The CDR3 nucleotides are TGTGCCAGTAGTATAATGCCCCAAGAGACCCAGTACTTC.

This sequence joins TRBV6-1 and TRBJ2-1, with D uncertain. V lost 2 bases and J 2 bases, leaving 7 bases between the germline ends. The CDR3 spans 14 residues. The germline gives CDR1 MNHNS, CDR2 SASEGT. The CDR3 region is CASSELRPYNEQFF. The CDR3 DNA reads as TGTGCCAGCAGTGAACTAAGACCCTACAATGAGCAGTTCTTC.

The V call is TRBV28, the J call TRBJ2-7; tentatively, D is TRBD1 or TRBD2 (6 bases each). Looked up from germline, CDR1 is MDHEN and CDR2 is SYDVKM. V was shortened by 6 bases and J by 3 bases, with 18 bases between the two germline ends. The CDR3 extends over 15 amino acids. CDR3 nucleotide sequence: TGTGCCAGCAGGCGAAGAGGGGGGCCCCTCTACGAGCAGTACTTC. Protein sequence: CASRRRGGPLYEQYF. Full variable domain (rest looked up from reference TRBV28 and TRBJ2-7): DVKVTQSSRYLVKRTGEKVFLECVQDMDHENMFWYRQDPGLGLRLIYFSYDVKMKEKGDIPEGYSVSREKKERFSLILESASTNQTSMYLCASRRRGGPLYEQYFGPGTRLTVT.